These 11 T cell receptor beta chains originate from one sample sequenced in a study of blood T cell repertoires in COVID-19. Sequencing was performed with immunoSEQ multiplex PCR; in TCRdb, only in-frame clones are kept and a portion is missing. Altogether about 100,000 clones are present, approximately 93% being singletons, with the ten largest covering 0.97%. What was sequenced was peripheral blood. Source of these receptors: a man aged 55 to 69 with acute or convalescent COVID-19.

This clone occurred a few times. The chain links TRBV7-8 to TRBJ1-4; 7 nucleotides line up with TRBD1. CDR1 and CDR2 from the germline V gene are SGHVS and FQNEAQ. The CDR3 runs 15 residues. V shed 0 bases, J shed 7 bases, and the junction held 5 bases outside the gene matches. CDR3 sequence reads: CASSLAQGMSEKLFF. CDR3 nucleotide sequence: TGTGCCAGCAGCTTAGCACAGGGGATGAGTGAAAAACTGTTTTTT. The complete variable domain, with remaining parts taken from reference TRBV7-8 and TRBJ1-4, reads GAGVSQSPRYKVAKRGQDVALRCDPISGHVSLFWYQQALGQGPEFLTYFQNEAQLDKSGLPSDRFFAERPEGSVSTLKIQRTQQEDSAVYLCASSLAQGMSEKLFFGSGTQLSVL.

V and J are TRBV6-5 and TRBJ2-3; weak D call: TRBD2 (6 bases). Germline-derived CDR1 and CDR2 are MNHEY and SVGAGI. CDR3 length: 14 residues. V gave up 5 bases and J gave up 6 bases, with 15 bases separating them. The CDR3: CASSKGLLIDTQYF. For the CDR3, the DNA is TGTGCCAGCAGTAAGGGACTCCTCATTGATACGCAGTATTTT.

This clone was observed once. The V and J genes are TRBV12-5 and TRBJ2-1; weak D call: TRBD2 (6 bases). V lost 7 bases, J lost 6 bases, and 16 bases lay in between. CDR3 length equals 14 residues. Germline V gene lookup returns CDR1 LGHNT and CDR2 FRNRAP. The CDR3 protein is CASERLAVPNEQFF. The CDR3 DNA is TGTGCTAGTGAGCGATTAGCGGTTCCCAATGAGCAGTTCTTC.

CDR3 sequence: CASSLSVGSAGELFF. CDR3 in DNA: TGTGCCAGCAGCTTGTCCGTCGGGAGCGCCGGGGAGCTGTTTTTT. The chain uses TRBV7-8 and TRBJ2-2; maybe TRBD2 (6 bases). Germline values: CDR1 SGHVS, CDR2 FQNEAQ. This CDR3 has 15 amino acids. The germline V and J ends were trimmed by 3 bases and 6 bases, with 14 bases remaining between them.

V is TRBV5-4 and J is TRBJ1-3, with 9 bases that match TRBD1. The CDR3 covers 15 residues. The ends lost 5 bases at V and 4 bases at J; junction bases unmatched: 7. CDR1 and CDR2 from the germline V gene are SGHNT and YYREEE (reference sequence). CDR3 residues: CASSLRTGVGNTIYF. The CDR3, as DNA: TGTGCCAGCAGTCTCAGGACAGGGGTAGGAAACACCATATATTTT.

The genes are TRBV5-3 and TRBJ2-3; 15 bases map to TRBD2. TRBV5-3 is annotated as an ORF whose role is uncertain. J lost 6 bases, V lost 4 bases, and 9 bases had no gene match. This CDR3 has 17 residues. CDR3 DNA sequence: TGTGCCAGAAGCGGACTAGCGGGAGGGCCGATTGTGGATACGCAGTATTTT. Translating it yields CARSGLAGGPIVDTQYF.

This clone is a singleton in its sample. The V and J genes are TRBV27 and TRBJ1-1; D may be TRBD1 (5 bases). The CDR3 covers 12 residues. Germline loops: CDR1 MNHEY, CDR2 SMNVEV (reference sequence). The V and J ends lost 4 bases and 6 bases respectively, with 9 bases between them. The CDR3 loop is CASSYGGAEAFF. In DNA form, the CDR3 reads TGTGCCAGCAGTTACGGGGGGGCTGAAGCTTTCTTT.

The V gene is TRBV5-4, the J gene TRBJ2-7; 10 bases fit TRBD2. CDR1 SGHNT and CDR2 YYREEE come from the germline V gene (reference sequence). This CDR3 has 14 amino acids. Unmatched junction bases numbered 2, after V lost 3 bases and J lost 2 bases. In nucleotides, the CDR3 is TGTGCCAGCAGCTCAGGACTAGCGGCCTACGAGCAGTACTTC. Translation: CASSSGLAAYEQYF.

The V call is TRBV6-1, the J call TRBJ2-7; D might be TRBD2 (6 bases). Trimming stripped 3 bases from V and 0 bases from J, with 9 bases between. This CDR3 is built from 14 residues. From germline, CDR1 is MNHNS and CDR2 SASEGT. The CDR3 is CASSDAGSSYEQYV. CDR3 coding DNA: TGTGCCAGCAGTGATGCGGGAAGCTCCTACGAGCAGTACGTC.

The gene calls are TRBV7-4 and TRBJ1-1; D unclear. The CDR3 runs 14 residues. CDR1 is SGHVT and CDR2 is SQSDAQ in the germline V gene. V was clipped by 2 bases and J by 3 bases, with 10 bases between them. The CDR3 bases are TGTGCCAGCAGCTTAAATTCTTACTACACTGAAGCTTTCTTT. It is translated as CASSLNSYYTEAFF.

The rearrangement links TRBV27 to TRBJ1-2; TRBD1 aligns across 7 bases. V was pared by 5 bases and J by 4 bases, with 7 bases of the junction left unmatched. This CDR3 has 14 amino acids. The germline V gene has CDR1 MNHEY and CDR2 SMNVEV (reference sequence). The CDR3, as DNA: TGTGCCAGCAGTGCGGGACAGAGGTTCTATGGCTACACCTTC. It yields the protein CASSAGQRFYGYTF.